The text below deals with one T cell receptor (beta chain). The antigen this receptor binds is unknown. No base qualities exist here, and no much larger clone lies one base off it. In the prospective study, participants were 18 to 89 years old, resided in about 25 geographic areas of the United States, and were enrolled through a virtual design. To assign participants to cohorts, the prospective study relied on clinical history that participants themselves reported in a screening survey and a study questionnaire. Recovered participants in ImmuneRACE Cohort 3 were defined as having two consecutive negative NP/OP PCR tests, clearance from a healthcare professional, or resolution of symptoms. In the prospective study, mobile phlebotomists collected whole blood, serum and a nasopharyngeal or oropharyngeal swab from each participant. Over a roughly 2-month period, participants in the prospective study had the option of providing additional blood draws and questionnaires. Prospective study blood samples were shipped either frozen or at room temperature before DNA extraction.

The immunoSEQ Assay, a bias-controlled multiplex PCR, was used to amplify TCRbeta CDR3 regions from genomic DNA. As for the original processing: The number of nucleated cells in each sample was estimated from the amplification of reference gene primers within the assay. To quantify the absolute abundance of each unique TCRbeta CDR3 rearrangement, sequence reads were collapsed and filtered. For each sample, productive Simpson clonality was calculated as the square root of Simpson's diversity index over productive rearrangements. TCRdb stores this immuneACCESS table with in-frame sequences only. Part of the clones is absent; in the studies checked, under half of the shortfall reflects unresolved V genes, and no reason is known for the rest. V, J and clone size reflect that table, while D and trimming were determined from the DNA. The sample contains a few hundred thousand clones, around nine tenths of them found a single time. The leading ten clones occupy approximately 8.8% of the sample.

These data come from a study of blood T cell repertoires in COVID-19 (dated by TCRdb to between 2020 and 2021). Broadly, across the study: The collaborator samples originated in the United States, Italy and Spain and spanned the acute and convalescent phases of COVID-19. The prospective study material was composed of cDNA or gDNA derived from T cells, B-cell-depleted T cells, or PBMCs. Subjects who had been exposed to COVID-19, were actively infected with it, or had recovered from it provided the deeply sampled blood TCRbeta repertoires that made up the dataset. The repertoires were released in a freely available public database intended as a resource for research on the immune response to SARS-CoV-2. Samples came from the ongoing ImmuneRACE study (first 160 participants) plus 1,254 subjects from 6 global collaborators. The sample metadata nearly always contained a de-identified subject ID, COVID-19 status, age in years and sex. HLA class I and class II types, where available, came from metadata supplied by the sample provider rather than from assay-based typing.

The study at large found these results: Clinical and demographic metadata were provided uncurated, with the amount varying by source and participant.

Reading the germline V gene gives CDR1 MGHRA and CDR2 YSYEKL. The CDR3 goes from the cysteine to the phenylalanine over 15 residues. Just the 45-base CDR3 DNA is kept, in frame starting at base 1. The V and J ends are trimmed by 0 bases and 3 bases, leaving 9 bases between them. Sequenced sample: PBMCs or T cells enriched from blood (not recorded which). The sequence derives from a woman aged 40 to 50 who had recovered from COVID-19. Recombination linked TRBV4-1 to TRBJ2-1; no D gene can be assigned with confidence. The CDR3 region reads CASSQDQELYNEQFF. The bases read TGCGCCAGCAGCCAAGATCAAGAACTCTACAATGAGCAGTTCTTC.